Presented here are 7 T cell receptor beta chains from one specimen sequenced in a study of T cell responses to AZD1222 COVID-19 vaccine. TCRdb's copy holds only in-frame clones and misses some; the assay was immunoSEQ multiplex PCR. Seen here are approximately 140,000 clones, under 95% observed once, and the top ten hold 2.5% to 4%. The sequencing used peripheral blood, collected 28 days after the second AZD1222 dose. Source of these receptors: an adult who received the AZD1222 COVID-19 vaccine.

The sample holds one count of this clone. V gene TRBV7-9 combines with J gene TRBJ2-7; D might be TRBD2 (6 bases). Germline V lookup: CDR1 SEHNR, CDR2 FQNEAQ (reference sequence). CDR3 length: 11 residues. The V gene lost 8 bases and the J gene lost 6 bases, with 11 bases spanning the gap. CDR3 sequence reads: CASRAGSEQYF. In DNA form, the CDR3 reads TGTGCCAGCCGGGCCGGGAGCGAGCAGTACTTC.

This chain connects TRBV28 to TRBJ2-7; D is ambiguous. Deletions cut 5 bases from V and 5 bases from J, with 22 bases between. Germline CDR1 and CDR2: MDHEN and SYDVKM. The CDR3 is 16 amino acids. The CDR3 here is CASSPSPLSGVNEQYF. The CDR3 DNA sequence: TGTGCCAGCAGTCCATCGCCCTTATCGGGCGTCAACGAGCAGTACTTC.

This chain joins TRBV6-2 or TRBV6-3 and TRBJ2-7; TRBD1 is a possible D gene (5 bases). Trimming shortened V by 5 bases and J by 5 bases, and 7 bases separated the two germline ends. The length of the CDR3 is 11 residues. Looked up from germline, CDR1 is MNHEY and CDR2 is SVGEGT. The CDR3 region is CASSQGHEQYF. The CDR3 bases are TGTGCCAGCAGTCAGGGCCACGAGCAGTACTTC.

The J gene is TRBJ1-6, the V gene TRBV12-3 or TRBV12-4, with D uncertain. V gave up 6 bases and J gave up 8 bases, with 5 bases separating them. The CDR3 has 11 amino acids. This chain's CDR3 is CASSRDSPLHF. In DNA form, the CDR3 reads TGTGCCAGCAGCCGAGATTCACCCCTCCACTTT.

The J gene is TRBJ2-7, the V gene TRBV28; a weak D match, TRBD2 (5 bases). Germline lookup yields CDR1 MDHEN and CDR2 SYDVKM. V was cut by 3 bases and J by 7 bases, with 16 bases left in between. The CDR3 length is 14 residues. Here the CDR3 reads CASSFLSGSGEQYF. CDR3 DNA sequence: TGTGCCAGCAGTTTTTTGAGTGGGAGTGGTGAGCAGTACTTC.

This sequence joins TRBV6-1 and TRBJ1-3; D unclear. This CDR3 is built from 16 residues. The V gene's germline CDR1 is MNHNS and CDR2 SASEGT. Trimming took 2 bases from V and 3 from J, leaving 14 bases between them. DNA for the CDR3: TGTGCCAGCAGTGAACTAAGGGCCCGTATTGGAAACACCATATATTTT. As protein: CASSELRARIGNTIYF.

The chain has TRBV9 and TRBJ2-7; 7 bases line up with TRBD2. This CDR3 has 15 residues. Looked up from germline, CDR1 is SGDLS and CDR2 is YYNGEE. J was trimmed by 4 bases and V by 0 bases; bases with no gene match: 7. CDR3 residues: CASSVVGGGRYEQYF. As DNA, the CDR3 is TGTGCCAGCAGCGTAGTTGGGGGAGGGCGTTACGAGCAGTACTTC.